This entry features one TCR beta chain sequence. Its antigen remains unidentified. The libraries of TRB cDNA were prepared using 5' RACE with UMI labels. TCRdb re-called the 5' RACE reads; one entry per CDR3 protein, DNA not given. The repertoire table contains over 100,000 distinct CDR3 sequences. These data originate in a study of CXCR3-negative and CXCR3-positive naive CD8 T cells. The CDR3 contains 14 residues. The germline CDR1 and CDR2 sequences are SGHVS and FNYEAQ. Study-level findings and limits: Memory cells differed in TRBV-TRBJ usage, but naive CXCR3-negative and CXCR3-positive cells had similar usage. Comparison of naive cells showed more hydrophobic TRB CDR3s in CXCR3-positive than in CXCR3-negative naive cells.

The chain uses TRBV7-6 and TRBJ2-7; TCRdb's D call of TRBD1 is untestable without DNA. The clonotype originates from a human donor in good health. Some clones in this sample may be carry-over from other donors' samples. The sample taken for sequencing was naive CXCR3- CD8+ T cells from blood. Subset described: CD45RO-CCR7+CD27+CD95- naive CD8+ T cells lacking CXCR3 (TNR3-). CDR3 region: CASSPGQSLYEQYF.